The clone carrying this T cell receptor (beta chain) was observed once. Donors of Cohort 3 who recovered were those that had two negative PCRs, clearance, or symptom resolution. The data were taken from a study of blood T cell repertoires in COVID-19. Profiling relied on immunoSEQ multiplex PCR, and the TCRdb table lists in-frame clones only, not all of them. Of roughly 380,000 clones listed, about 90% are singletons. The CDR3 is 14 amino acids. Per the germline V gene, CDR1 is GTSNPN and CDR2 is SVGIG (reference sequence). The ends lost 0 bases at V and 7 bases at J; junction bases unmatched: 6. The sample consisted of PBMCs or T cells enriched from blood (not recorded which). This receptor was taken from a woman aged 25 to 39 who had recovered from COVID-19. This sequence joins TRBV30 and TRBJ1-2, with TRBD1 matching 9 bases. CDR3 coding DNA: TGTGCCTGGAGTGTACTACAGGGGGCAAGTGGCTACACCTTC. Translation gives CAWSVLQGASGYTF. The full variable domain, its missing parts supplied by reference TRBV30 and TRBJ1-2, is SQTIHQWPATLVQPVGSPLSLECTVEGTSNPNLYWYRQAAGRGLQLLFYSVGIGQISSEVPQNLSASRPQDRQFILSSKKLLLSDSGFYLCAWSVLQGASGYTFGSGTRLTVV.